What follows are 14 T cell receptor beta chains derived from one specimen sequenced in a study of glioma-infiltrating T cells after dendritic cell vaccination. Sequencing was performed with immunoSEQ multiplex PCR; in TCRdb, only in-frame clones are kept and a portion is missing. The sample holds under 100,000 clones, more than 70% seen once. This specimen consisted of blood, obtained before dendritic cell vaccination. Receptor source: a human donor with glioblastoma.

CDR3 in amino acids: CASSLATGYEQFF. The CDR3 bases are TGTGCCAGCAGCTTGGCCACAGGTTATGAGCAGTTCTTC. V gene TRBV5-6 combines with J gene TRBJ2-1; possibly TRBD1 for D (5 bases). V was pared by 0 bases and J by 8 bases, with 9 bases between. The CDR3 has 13 residues. Germline loops: CDR1 SGHDT, CDR2 YYEEEE.

DNA for the CDR3: TGTGCCAGCAGTTACTCGAGCGGGAGGGCCTCCTACGAGCAGTACTTC. It specifies CASSYSSGRASYEQYF. The rearrangement uses TRBV6-5 and TRBJ2-7; 10 bases fit TRBD2. Per the germline V gene, CDR1 is MNHEY and CDR2 is SVGAGI. The CDR3 is made up of 16 amino acids. The trim removed 0 bases at V and 0 bases at J, leaving 2 bases unmatched.

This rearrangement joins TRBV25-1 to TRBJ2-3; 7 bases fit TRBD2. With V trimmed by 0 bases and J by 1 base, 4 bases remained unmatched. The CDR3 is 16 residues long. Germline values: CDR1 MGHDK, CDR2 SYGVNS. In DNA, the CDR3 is TGTGCCAGCAGTGAATACATGGCGGGAGGCACAGATACGCAGTATTTT. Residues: CASSEYMAGGTDTQYF.

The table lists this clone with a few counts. CDR3 sequence reads: CASSLGGGTSTDTQYF. The CDR3 DNA reads as TGTGCCAGCAGCTTGGGCGGGGGAACTAGCACAGATACGCAGTATTTT. The chain is built from TRBV5-4 and TRBJ2-3; 7 bases map to TRBD2. This CDR3 comprises 16 residues. V dropped 0 bases and J dropped 0; count of bases not matched to a gene: 4. The germline gives CDR1 SGHNT, CDR2 YYREEE (reference sequence).

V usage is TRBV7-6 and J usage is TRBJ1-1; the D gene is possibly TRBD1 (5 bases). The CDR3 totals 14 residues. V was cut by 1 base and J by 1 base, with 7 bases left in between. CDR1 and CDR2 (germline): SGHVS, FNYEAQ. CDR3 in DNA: TGTGCCAGCAGCTTAGTGGGGGGGAACACTGAAGCTTTCTTT. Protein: CASSLVGGNTEAFF.

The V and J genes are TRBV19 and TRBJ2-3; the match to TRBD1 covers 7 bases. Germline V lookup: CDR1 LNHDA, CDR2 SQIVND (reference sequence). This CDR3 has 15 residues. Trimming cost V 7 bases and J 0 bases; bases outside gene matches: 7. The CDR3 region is CASTPPGQSTDTQYF. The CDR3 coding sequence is TGTGCCAGTACCCCTCCGGGACAGAGCACAGATACGCAGTATTTT.

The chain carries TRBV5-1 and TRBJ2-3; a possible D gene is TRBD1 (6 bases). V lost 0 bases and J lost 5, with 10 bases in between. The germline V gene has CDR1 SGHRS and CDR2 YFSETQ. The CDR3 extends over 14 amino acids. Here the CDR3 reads CASSLGGPGDTQYF. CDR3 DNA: TGCGCCAGCAGCTTGGGGGGGCCAGGAGATACGCAGTATTTT.

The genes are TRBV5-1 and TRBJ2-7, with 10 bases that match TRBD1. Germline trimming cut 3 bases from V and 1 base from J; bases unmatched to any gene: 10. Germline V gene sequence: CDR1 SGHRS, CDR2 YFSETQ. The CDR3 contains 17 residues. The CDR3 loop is CASSSRPDRGVSYEQYF. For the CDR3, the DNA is TGCGCCAGCAGCTCCCGACCGGACAGGGGGGTATCCTACGAGCAGTACTTC.

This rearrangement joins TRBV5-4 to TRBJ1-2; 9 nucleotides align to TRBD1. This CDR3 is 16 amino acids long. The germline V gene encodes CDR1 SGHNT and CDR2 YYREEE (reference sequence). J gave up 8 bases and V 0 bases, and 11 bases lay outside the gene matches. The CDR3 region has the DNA TGTGCCAGCAGCTTGGCGGCGACAGGGGGATATCTCGGCTACACCTTC. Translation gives CASSLAATGGYLGYTF.

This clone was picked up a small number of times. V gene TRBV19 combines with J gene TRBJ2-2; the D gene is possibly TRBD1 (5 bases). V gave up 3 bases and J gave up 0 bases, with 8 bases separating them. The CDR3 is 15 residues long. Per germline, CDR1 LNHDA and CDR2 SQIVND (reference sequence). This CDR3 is CASSIKTANTGELFF. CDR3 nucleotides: TGTGCCAGTAGTATTAAGACAGCGAACACCGGGGAGCTGTTTTTT.

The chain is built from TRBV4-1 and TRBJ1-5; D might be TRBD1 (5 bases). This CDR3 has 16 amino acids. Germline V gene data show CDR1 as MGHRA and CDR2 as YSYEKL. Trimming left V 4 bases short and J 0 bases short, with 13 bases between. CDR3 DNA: TGCGCCAGCAGCCCCGGGGGGGTCTTTAGCAATCAGCCCCAGCATTTT. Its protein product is CASSPGGVFSNQPQHF.

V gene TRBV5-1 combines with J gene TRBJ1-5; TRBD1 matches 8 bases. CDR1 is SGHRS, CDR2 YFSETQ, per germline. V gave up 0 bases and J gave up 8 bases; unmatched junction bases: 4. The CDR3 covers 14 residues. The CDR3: CASSLAGQGEPQHF. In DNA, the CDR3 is TGCGCCAGCAGCTTGGCTGGACAGGGCGAGCCCCAGCATTTT.

CDR3 region: CASEQGGNTEAFF. The CDR3, as DNA: TGTGCCAGTGAACAGGGGGGAAACACTGAAGCTTTCTTT. This rearrangement joins TRBV2 to TRBJ1-1, with 8 positions matching TRBD1. Trimming took 9 bases from V and 2 from J; bases not matched to a gene: 5. This CDR3 is built from 13 residues. CDR1 SNHLY and CDR2 FYNNEI come from the germline V gene.

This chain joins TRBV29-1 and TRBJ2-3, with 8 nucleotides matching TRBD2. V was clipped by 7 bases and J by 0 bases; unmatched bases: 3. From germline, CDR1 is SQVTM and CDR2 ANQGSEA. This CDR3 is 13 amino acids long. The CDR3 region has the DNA TGCAGCGCTGGCGGGGGGAGCACAGATACGCAGTATTTT. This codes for CSAGGGSTDTQYF.